This T cell receptor (beta chain) was recovered during a study of cytomegalovirus exposure and HLA in healthy donors. This clone was seen a handful of times. Vbeta (60) and Jbeta (13) primers were used in the PCR. Sequenced by immunoSEQ multiplex PCR; TCRdb stores in-frame clones only, minus some. Here the sample spans roughly 100,000 clones, around three quarters being singletons. Per germline, CDR1 MNHNS and CDR2 SASEGT. The CDR3 spans 16 residues. V was clipped by 4 bases and J by 1 base, with 14 bases between them. The clonotype originates from a man in his fifties in good health and CMV-seropositive. This sequence joins TRBV6-1 and TRBJ1-5; no definite D call. What was sequenced was PBMCs. The CDR3 DNA is TGTGCCAGCAGTGCTATTCTCTTAGCAAGCAATCAGCCCCAGCATTTT. Amino acid sequence: CASSAILLASNQPQHF.